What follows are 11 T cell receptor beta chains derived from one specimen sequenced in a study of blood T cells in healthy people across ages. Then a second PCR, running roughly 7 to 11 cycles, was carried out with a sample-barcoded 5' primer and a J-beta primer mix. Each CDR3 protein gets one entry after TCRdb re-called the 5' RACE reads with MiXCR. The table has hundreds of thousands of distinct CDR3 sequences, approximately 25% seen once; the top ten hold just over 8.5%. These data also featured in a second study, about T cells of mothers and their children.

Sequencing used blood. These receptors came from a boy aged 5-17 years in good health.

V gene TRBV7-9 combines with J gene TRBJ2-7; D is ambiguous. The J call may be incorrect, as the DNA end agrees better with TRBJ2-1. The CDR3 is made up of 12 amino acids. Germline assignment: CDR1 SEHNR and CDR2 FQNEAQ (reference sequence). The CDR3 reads CASSFEKNEQFF. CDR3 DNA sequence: TGTGCCAGCAGCTTCGAGAAAAATGAGCAGTTCTTC.

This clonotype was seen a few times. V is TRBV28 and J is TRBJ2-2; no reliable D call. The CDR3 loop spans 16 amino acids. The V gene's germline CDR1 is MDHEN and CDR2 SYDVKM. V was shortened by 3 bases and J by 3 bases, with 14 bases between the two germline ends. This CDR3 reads CASSLGRSEDTGELFF. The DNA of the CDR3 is TGTGCCAGCAGTTTGGGCAGGAGTGAGGACACCGGGGAGCTGTTTTTT.

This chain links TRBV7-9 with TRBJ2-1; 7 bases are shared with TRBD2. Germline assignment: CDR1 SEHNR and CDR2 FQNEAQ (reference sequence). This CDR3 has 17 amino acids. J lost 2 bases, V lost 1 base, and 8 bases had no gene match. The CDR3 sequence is CASSLGLAVGTYNEQFF. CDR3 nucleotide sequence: TGTGCCAGCAGCTTAGGCCTAGCGGTGGGGACCTACAATGAGCAGTTCTTC.

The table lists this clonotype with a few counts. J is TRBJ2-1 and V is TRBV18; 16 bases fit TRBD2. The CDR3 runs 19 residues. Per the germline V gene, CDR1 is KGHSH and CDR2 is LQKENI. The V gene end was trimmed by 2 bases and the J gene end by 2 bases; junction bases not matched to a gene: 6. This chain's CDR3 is CASSPAGLAGGQTYNEQFF. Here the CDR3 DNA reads TGTGCCAGCTCACCAGCGGGACTAGCGGGGGGGCAGACCTACAATGAGCAGTTCTTC.

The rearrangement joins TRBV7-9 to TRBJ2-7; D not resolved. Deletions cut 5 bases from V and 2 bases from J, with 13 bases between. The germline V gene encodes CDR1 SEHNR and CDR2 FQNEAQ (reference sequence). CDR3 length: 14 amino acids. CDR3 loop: CASSVTPGPYEQYF. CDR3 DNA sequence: TGTGCCAGCAGCGTCACTCCGGGCCCCTACGAGCAGTACTTC.

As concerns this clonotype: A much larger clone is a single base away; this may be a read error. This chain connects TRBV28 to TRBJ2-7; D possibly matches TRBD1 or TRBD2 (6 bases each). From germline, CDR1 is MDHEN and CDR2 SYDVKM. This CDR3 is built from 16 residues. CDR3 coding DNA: TGTGCCAGCAGTTCGCCCCGAGGGGGGACCCGATACGGGCAGTACTTC. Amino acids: CASSSPRGGTRYGQYF.

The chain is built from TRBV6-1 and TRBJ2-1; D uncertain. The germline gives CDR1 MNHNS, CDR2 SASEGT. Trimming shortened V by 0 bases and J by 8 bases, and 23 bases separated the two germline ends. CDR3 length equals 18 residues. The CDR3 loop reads CASSEARERVGIFHEQFF. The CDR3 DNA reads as TGTGCCAGCAGTGAAGCGCGAGAGAGAGTAGGGATATTCCATGAGCAGTTCTTC.

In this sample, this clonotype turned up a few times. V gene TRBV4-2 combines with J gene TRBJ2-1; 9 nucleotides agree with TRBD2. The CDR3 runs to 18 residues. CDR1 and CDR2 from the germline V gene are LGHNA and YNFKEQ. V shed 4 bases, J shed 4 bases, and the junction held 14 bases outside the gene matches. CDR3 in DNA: TGTGCCAGCAGCCTAGAAGGTCTAGCGGGACTTAGTTACAATGAGCAGTTCTTC. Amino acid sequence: CASSLEGLAGLSYNEQFF.

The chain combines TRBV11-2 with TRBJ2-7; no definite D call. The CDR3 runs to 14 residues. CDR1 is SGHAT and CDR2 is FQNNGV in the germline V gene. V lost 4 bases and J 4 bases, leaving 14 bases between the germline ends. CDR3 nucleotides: TGTGCCAGCAGCTCCTTTGTTAGGAAGTACGAGCAGTACTTC. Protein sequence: CASSSFVRKYEQYF.

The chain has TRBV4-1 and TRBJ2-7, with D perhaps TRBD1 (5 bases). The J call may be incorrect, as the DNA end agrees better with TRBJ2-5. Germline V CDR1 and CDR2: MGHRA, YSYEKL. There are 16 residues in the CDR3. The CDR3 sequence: CASSQVQGVSAETQYF. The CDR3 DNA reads TGCGCCAGCAGCCAAGTTCAGGGTGTCAGCGCGGAGACCCAGTACTTC.

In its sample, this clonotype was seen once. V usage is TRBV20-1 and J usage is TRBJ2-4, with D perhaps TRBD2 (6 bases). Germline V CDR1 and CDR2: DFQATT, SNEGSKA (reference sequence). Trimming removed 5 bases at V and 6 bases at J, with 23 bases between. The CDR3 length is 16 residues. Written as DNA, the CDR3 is TGCAGTGCTCTGCGACTAGTCGGTTCAGTTGGAAACATTCAGTACTTC. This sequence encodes CSALRLVGSVGNIQYF.